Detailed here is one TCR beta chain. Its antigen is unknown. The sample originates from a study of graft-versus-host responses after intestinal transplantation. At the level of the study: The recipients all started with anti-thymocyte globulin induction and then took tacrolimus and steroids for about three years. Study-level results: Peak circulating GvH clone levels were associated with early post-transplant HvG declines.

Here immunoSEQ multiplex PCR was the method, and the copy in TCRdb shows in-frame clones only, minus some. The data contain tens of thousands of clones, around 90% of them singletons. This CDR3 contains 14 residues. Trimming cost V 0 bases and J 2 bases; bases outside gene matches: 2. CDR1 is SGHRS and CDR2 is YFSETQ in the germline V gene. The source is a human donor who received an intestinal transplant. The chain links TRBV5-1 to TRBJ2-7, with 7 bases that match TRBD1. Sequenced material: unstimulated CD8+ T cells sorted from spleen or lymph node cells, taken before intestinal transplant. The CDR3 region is CASSLGTGPYEQYF. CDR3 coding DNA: TGCGCCAGCAGCTTGGGGACAGGACCCTACGAGCAGTACTTC.